The 17 T cell receptor beta chains in this list originate from one sample, sequenced in a study of T cell responses to AZD1222 COVID-19 vaccine. Assay used: immunoSEQ multiplex PCR; TCRdb lists only in-frame clones, some missing. The table lists approximately 150,000 clones, just under 95% of them singletons. The sample consisted of peripheral blood, taken after recovery from COVID-19. The receptors originated from an adult who had recovered from COVID-19.

The V call is TRBV6-4, the J call TRBJ2-5; unclear D gene. The CDR3 sequence is 11 residues long. Germline-derived CDR1 and CDR2 are MRHNA and SNTAGT. V was trimmed by 5 bases and J by 5 bases, leaving 6 bases between them. CDR3: CASSNWETQYF. DNA for the CDR3: TGTGCCAGCAGTAACTGGGAGACCCAGTACTTC.

The rearrangement uses TRBV7-8 and TRBJ2-2; 10 nucleotides match TRBD1. Germline trimming cut 6 bases from V and 5 bases from J; bases unmatched to any gene: 15. The length of the CDR3 is 18 residues. Germline V gene data show CDR1 as SGHVS and CDR2 as FQNEAQ. DNA for the CDR3: TGTGCCAGCAGTCCTAAAACCGGACAGGGGGTCGGGACCGGGGAGCTGTTTTTT. It yields the protein CASSPKTGQGVGTGELFF.

V gene TRBV7-9 combines with J gene TRBJ1-3; unclear D gene. Germline CDR1 SEHNR, CDR2 FQNEAQ (reference sequence). The V gene lost 4 bases and the J gene lost 4 bases, with 11 bases spanning the gap. The CDR3 covers 14 residues. This CDR3 reads CASSSRTGGNTIYF. CDR3 DNA: TGTGCCAGCAGCTCCAGGACCGGGGGAAACACCATATATTTT. Using reference TRBV7-9 and TRBJ1-3 for the parts outside the CDR3, the full variable domain is DTGVSQNPRHKITKRGQNVTFRCDPISEHNRLYWYRQTLGQGPEFLTYFQNEAQLEKSRLLSDRFSAERPKGSFSTLEIQRTEQGDSAMYLCASSSRTGGNTIYFGEGSWLTVV.

The V call is TRBV27, the J call TRBJ2-7, with D tentatively TRBD1 or TRBD2 (5 bases each). The V and J ends lost 3 bases and 5 bases respectively, with 8 bases between them. This CDR3 has 12 residues. From germline, CDR1 is MNHEY and CDR2 SMNVEV (reference sequence). The CDR3, as DNA: TGTGCCAGCAGTTTGAGGGGAGACGAGCAGTACTTC. This gives the protein CASSLRGDEQYF.

DNA for the CDR3: TGTGCCAGCAGCTTAGGGGGATGGAGCGGGAGAAGGGGGACAGATACGCAGTATTTT. This sequence encodes CASSLGGWSGRRGTDTQYF. This sequence joins TRBV7-9 and TRBJ2-3; 8 bases fit TRBD2. Germline V gives CDR1 SEHNR, CDR2 FQNEAQ (reference sequence). The trim removed 1 base at V and 3 bases at J, leaving 15 bases unmatched. CDR3 size: 19 residues.

The chain is built from TRBV9 and TRBJ2-7, with 7 positions matching TRBD1. The germline V gene has CDR1 SGDLS and CDR2 YYNGEE. This CDR3 is 14 amino acids long. Losses at the gene ends were 3 bases for V and 3 bases for J; bases not matched to a gene: 6. DNA for the CDR3: TGTGCCAGCAGCGCCCGGGACAGCCACTACGAGCAGTACTTC. This encodes CASSARDSHYEQYF. Filled out from reference TRBV9 and TRBJ2-7, the complete variable domain reads DSGVTQTPKHLITATGQRVTLRCSPRSGDLSVYWYQQSLDQGLQFLIQYYNGEERAKGNILERFSAQQFPDLHSELNLSSLELGDSALYFCASSARDSHYEQYFGPGTRLTVT.

The V call is TRBV12-5, the J call TRBJ2-1; D not certain. The germline gives CDR1 LGHNT, CDR2 FRNRAP. Trimming pared 0 bases from V and 8 bases from J, leaving 8 bases between. The CDR3 runs 13 residues. CDR3 protein: CASGLVGGHEQFF. The CDR3 bases are TGTGCTAGTGGTTTGGTAGGCGGCCATGAGCAGTTCTTC.

This clone was observed a single time. The chain has TRBV19 and TRBJ1-1, with unresolved D. This CDR3 region has 16 residues. Per germline, CDR1 LNHDA and CDR2 SQIVND (reference sequence). V dropped 3 bases and J dropped 1 base, with 15 bases sitting between them. The CDR3 here is CASSIGTRTGNTEAFF. The DNA of the CDR3 is TGTGCCAGTAGTATTGGCACCAGAACGGGGAACACTGAAGCTTTCTTT.

The chain recombines TRBV3-1 (or the pseudogene TRBV3-2) with TRBJ2-4, with D unresolved. Per the germline V gene, CDR1 is LGHDT and CDR2 is YNNKEL (reference sequence). The CDR3 is made up of 12 amino acids. The germline V and J ends were trimmed by 2 bases and 10 bases, with 9 bases remaining between them. The CDR3 region has the DNA TGTGCCAGCAGCCAACCGGGCTCTATTCAGTACTTC. It yields the protein CASSQPGSIQYF.

V and J are TRBV6-6 and TRBJ1-1; the D gene is possibly TRBD1 (5 bases). V was trimmed by 6 bases and J by 0 bases, leaving 17 bases between them. This CDR3 contains 16 residues. Germline CDR1 and CDR2: MNHNY and SVGAGI (reference sequence). In DNA form, the CDR3 reads TGTGCCAGCAGCCCCCTTCCGGGACTGATGAACACTGAAGCTTTCTTT. Residues: CASSPLPGLMNTEAFF.

The genes are TRBV6-5 and TRBJ2-7; TRBD2 is a possible D gene (5 bases). This CDR3 is 13 amino acids long. Trimming took 6 bases from V and 4 from J, leaving 13 bases between them. The germline V gene has CDR1 MNHEY and CDR2 SVGAGI. CDR3 loop: CASSIPGIYEQYF. Here the CDR3 DNA reads TGTGCCAGCAGCATCCCGGGAATTTACGAGCAGTACTTC.

This clone occurred once. J is TRBJ2-1 and V is TRBV7-3; TRBD2 matches at 8 bases. This CDR3 is built from 17 residues. Germline loops: CDR1 SGHTA, CDR2 FQGTGA. The V gene end was trimmed by 5 bases and the J gene end by 0 bases; junction bases not matched to a gene: 9. CDR3 DNA: TGTGCCAGCAGCACGGGACTAGGTCCCAGCTCCTACAATGAGCAGTTCTTC. As protein: CASSTGLGPSSYNEQFF.

V and J are TRBV30 and TRBJ2-1, with 13 nucleotides matching TRBD2. J lost 8 bases, V lost 5 bases, and 6 bases had no gene match. The germline V gene encodes CDR1 GTSNPN and CDR2 SVGIG (reference sequence). This CDR3 is 14 amino acids long. CDR3 in DNA: TGTGCCTGGGAGACTAGCGGGAGGCTCTATGAGCAGTTCTTC. The encoded protein is CAWETSGRLYEQFF.

This chain joins TRBV30 and TRBJ1-2; D might be TRBD1 (5 bases). Germline V gene sequence: CDR1 GTSNPN, CDR2 SVGIG (reference sequence). This CDR3 comprises 12 residues. V gave up 4 bases and J gave up 8 bases, with 14 bases separating them. CDR3 coding DNA: TGTGCCTGGACACTCGGGACGGTGGGCTACACCTTC. Residues: CAWTLGTVGYTF.

CDR3 region: CASSVGGSVTYEQYF. The CDR3 DNA is TGTGCCAGCAGCGTAGGAGGAAGCGTCACCTACGAGCAGTACTTC. V and J are TRBV9 and TRBJ2-7; D not certain. In germline, CDR1 is SGDLS, CDR2 YYNGEE. The CDR3 covers 15 residues. V lost 0 bases and J 2 bases, leaving 12 bases between the germline ends.

The gene calls are TRBV11-2 and TRBJ2-2; tentative D call: TRBD1 (5 bases). The CDR3 extends over 15 amino acids. The V gene lost 2 bases and the J gene lost 5 bases, with 12 bases spanning the gap. The germline CDR1 and CDR2 sequences are SGHAT and FQNNGV. CDR3 loop: CASSLRQGMTGELFF. CDR3 nucleotides: TGTGCCAGCAGCTTAAGGCAGGGAATGACCGGGGAGCTGTTTTTT.

This clone has just a few counts. The V call is TRBV29-1, the J call TRBJ2-6; D not certain. CDR3 length equals 12 residues. Germline V gene lookup returns CDR1 SQVTM and CDR2 ANQGSEA. V lost 3 bases to trimming and J lost 4 bases, with 4 bases between them. CDR3 sequence: CSVDSGANVLTF. The CDR3 DNA reads as TGCAGCGTTGATTCGGGGGCCAACGTCCTGACTTTC. Full variable domain (rest looked up from reference TRBV29-1 and TRBJ2-6): SAVISQKPSRDICQRGTSLTIQCQVDSQVTMMFWYRQQPGQSLTLIATANQGSEATYESGFVIDKFPISRPNLTFSTLTVSNMSPEDSSIYLCSVDSGANVLTFGAGSRLTVL.